These 24 T cell receptor beta chains were sequenced from one sample in a study of blood T cell repertoires in COVID-19 (dated by TCRdb to 2019 to 2021). The method behind the library was the immunoSEQ multiplex PCR assay. TCRdb provides this immuneACCESS table in a form limited to in-frame rearrangements. Some clones are lacking; in checked studies, under half of them reflect an unresolved V gene, and why the rest are absent is not known. The sample table shows about 200,000 clones, and 80% to 90% are seen once. Of the sample, roughly 3.8% falls within the top ten clones. The sample consisted of PBMCs or T cells enriched from blood (not recorded which). The receptor source for this set is a woman aged 35 to 49 with acute COVID-19.

The rearrangement links TRBV28 to TRBJ2-7; perhaps TRBD2 as D (5 bases). Germline V gene data show CDR1 as MDHEN and CDR2 as SYDVKM. Trimming pared 3 bases from V and 3 bases from J, leaving 15 bases between. The CDR3 extends over 15 amino acids. For the CDR3, the DNA is TGTGCCAGCAGTTTGACCGTGAACAGCGGCTACGAGCAGTACTTC. It is translated as CASSLTVNSGYEQYF.

The chain combines TRBV24-1 with TRBJ2-2; D is perhaps TRBD1 (5 bases). The germline V and J ends were trimmed by 4 bases and 1 base, with 9 bases remaining between them. Germline V gene lookup returns CDR1 KGHDR and CDR2 SFDVKD. The CDR3 extends over 15 amino acids. The CDR3 reads CATSDSDKNTGELFF. Here the CDR3 DNA reads TGTGCCACCAGTGACTCGGACAAGAACACCGGGGAGCTGTTTTTT.

The V gene is TRBV11-1, the J gene TRBJ2-7, with 10 bases that match TRBD1. Unmatched junction bases numbered 5, after V lost 7 bases and J lost 2 bases. The V gene's germline CDR1 is SGHAT and CDR2 FQDESV (reference sequence). This CDR3 has 14 amino acids. CDR3 bases: TGTGCCAGCAAGATAGACAGGGGGCCCTACGAGCAGTACTTC. As protein: CASKIDRGPYEQYF.

This rearrangement joins TRBV6-5 to TRBJ2-7, with D hard to call. Looked up from germline, CDR1 is MNHEY and CDR2 is SVGAGI. Trimming shortened V by 6 bases and J by 0 bases, and 12 bases separated the two germline ends. The CDR3 sequence is 14 residues long. The CDR3 sequence is CASSPRRSSYEQYF. The CDR3 nucleotides read TGTGCCAGCAGCCCACGCCGGAGCTCCTACGAGCAGTACTTC.

This clone is a singleton in its sample. The chain combines TRBV12-3 or TRBV12-4 with TRBJ2-3, with 7 positions matching TRBD2. This CDR3 comprises 12 residues. Trimming took 6 bases from V and 5 from J; bases not matched to a gene: 2. The chain's CDR3 is CASRVAGDTQYF. In nucleotides, the CDR3 is TGTGCCAGCAGAGTAGCGGGAGATACGCAGTATTTT.

J is TRBJ1-2 and V is TRBV5-1; D may be TRBD1 (5 bases). The germline CDR1 and CDR2 sequences are SGHRS and YFSETQ. Trimming shortened V by 0 bases and J by 6 bases, and 9 bases separated the two germline ends. This CDR3 contains 13 residues. CDR3 residues: CASSLAGRDGYTF. As DNA, the CDR3 is TGCGCCAGCAGCTTGGCAGGGCGAGATGGCTACACCTTC.

This chain joins TRBV11-3 and TRBJ2-5; 7 nucleotides line up with TRBD1. CDR3 size: 18 residues. The V segment lost 4 bases and the J segment 5 bases; nucleotides outside the gene matches: 19. Per the germline V gene, CDR1 is SGHNT and CDR2 is YENEEA. For the CDR3, the DNA is TGTGCCAGCAGCTCCCCGACAGGGAAGACCATACCCTCCGAGACCCAGTACTTC. Translating gives CASSSPTGKTIPSETQYF.

The J gene is TRBJ1-6, the V gene TRBV14; D unresolved. CDR1 and CDR2 from the germline V gene are SGHDN and FVKESK. This CDR3 has 14 residues. Trimming stripped 10 bases from V and 5 bases from J, with 15 bases between. The CDR3 coding sequence is TGTGCCACCAGGCCCGGGGAACATAATTCACCCCTCCACTTT. Its translation: CATRPGEHNSPLHF.

This clone was observed a handful of times. The chain combines TRBV2 with TRBJ2-1, with 8 bases identical to TRBD2. CDR3 length: 15 amino acids. V dropped 3 bases and J dropped 0; count of bases not matched to a gene: 1. Germline V gives CDR1 SNHLY, CDR2 FYNNEI. CDR3 sequence (DNA): TGTGCCAGCAGTGACAGCGGGAGCTCCTACAATGAGCAGTTCTTC. Its translation: CASSDSGSSYNEQFF.

The J gene is TRBJ2-7, the V gene TRBV28; 10 bases line up with TRBD1. In germline, CDR1 is MDHEN, CDR2 SYDVKM. The length of the CDR3 is 15 residues. With 3 bases clipped from V and 3 bases from J, the junction kept 5 bases outside the gene matches. CDR3 in amino acids: CASSLWGQGSYEQYF. The CDR3 coding sequence is TGTGCCAGCAGTTTGTGGGGACAGGGGAGCTACGAGCAGTACTTC.

This chain uses TRBV5-6 with TRBJ1-5; D is possibly TRBD1 (6 bases). The CDR3 sequence is 16 residues long. Germline V CDR1 and CDR2: SGHDT, YYEEEE. The V end lost 4 bases, the J end lost 6 bases, and 20 bases lay between the germline ends. The CDR3 spells CASSTTTGSLLQPQHF. Here the CDR3 DNA reads TGTGCCAGCAGCACGACCACAGGGTCCCTCCTTCAGCCCCAGCATTTT.

The chain couples TRBV6-5 to TRBJ2-2; no firm D call. V shed 4 bases and J shed 5 bases, with 5 bases lying between them. Germline CDR1 and CDR2: MNHEY and SVGAGI. This CDR3 region has 12 residues. The CDR3, as DNA: TGTGCCAGCAGTTCGACAACCGGGGAGCTGTTTTTT. It encodes CASSSTTGELFF.

As concerns this clone: This sample includes further DNA sequences coding for the same CDR3. The rearrangement joins TRBV11-2 to TRBJ2-7; the D is unclear. Trimming shortened V by 0 bases and J by 4 bases, and 4 bases separated the two germline ends. CDR3 length: 12 residues. Germline V gene data show CDR1 as SGHAT and CDR2 as FQNNGV. The CDR3 nucleotides are TGTGCCAGCAGCTTAGATCGTTACGAGCAGTACTTC. It codes for CASSLDRYEQYF.

V and J are TRBV7-9 and TRBJ2-3; 11 bases are a match to TRBD1. The CDR3 loop spans 16 amino acids. The germline CDR1 and CDR2 sequences are SEHNR and FQNEAQ (reference sequence). The ends lost 5 bases at V and 2 bases at J; junction bases unmatched: 6. The CDR3 DNA is TGTGCCAGCAGCCCAGGGGACAGGGGGGACACAGATACGCAGTATTTT. Translation: CASSPGDRGDTDTQYF.

A note on this clone: Additional DNA sequences in this sample encode the identical CDR3. The J gene is TRBJ1-2, the V gene TRBV7-8; 7 bases are shared with TRBD1. CDR3 size: 13 residues. Trimming cost V 1 base and J 8 bases; bases outside gene matches: 4. CDR1 and CDR2 (germline): SGHVS, FQNEAQ. CDR3 residues: CASSLDSGGGYTF. The CDR3, as DNA: TGTGCCAGCAGCTTAGATTCAGGGGGAGGCTACACCTTC.

This chain connects TRBV9 to TRBJ1-5; no reliable D call. The CDR3 consists of 15 residues. Germline loops: CDR1 SGDLS, CDR2 YYNGEE. Between the trimmed V and J ends, which lost 0 bases and 0 bases, there was a span of 7 bases. The CDR3 spells CASSVGPHSNQPQHF. In DNA form, the CDR3 reads TGTGCCAGCAGCGTAGGCCCACATAGCAATCAGCCCCAGCATTTT.

The genes are TRBV15 and TRBJ1-2; D call uncertain. Trimming took off 5 bases at V and 8 bases at J, with 15 bases between the two ends. Germline CDR1 LNHNV, CDR2 YYDKDF (reference sequence). The CDR3 is 13 amino acids. This CDR3 reads CATSPVSLRGYTF. CDR3 coding DNA: TGTGCCACCAGCCCGGTGAGCCTGAGGGGCTACACCTTC.

The chain uses TRBV10-2 and TRBJ2-7; no firm D call. CDR3 length: 13 residues. V was clipped by 6 bases and J by 5 bases, with 14 bases between them. The germline CDR1 and CDR2 sequences are WSHSY and SAAADI. CDR3 nucleotide sequence: TGCGCCAGCAGCAACTCTAGTCCCGACGAGCAGTACTTC. This sequence encodes CASSNSSPDEQYF.

This clone has a handful of counts. This chain uses TRBV6-5 with TRBJ1-5, with a tentative D call TRBD1 (6 bases). Trimming pared 4 bases from V and 2 bases from J, leaving 12 bases between. CDR1 MNHEY and CDR2 SVGAGI come from the germline V gene. The CDR3 spans 15 residues. The CDR3 is CASSSEYRGNQPQHF. Written as DNA, the CDR3 is TGTGCCAGCAGTTCCGAGTACAGGGGCAATCAGCCCCAGCATTTT.

The V gene is TRBV6-1, the J gene TRBJ1-1, with 7 bases aligning to TRBD1. This CDR3 has 15 amino acids. Germline CDR1 MNHNS, CDR2 SASEGT. Trimming cost V 2 bases and J 5 bases; bases outside gene matches: 8. DNA of the CDR3: TGTGCCAGCAGTGAATTCGGGCAGGGGGGAACTGAAGCTTTCTTT. This gives the protein CASSEFGQGGTEAFF.

This sequence joins TRBV29-1 and TRBJ1-1; TRBD1 might be the D (6 bases). V lost 1 base, J lost 3 bases, and 15 bases lay in between. CDR3 size: 15 residues. In germline, CDR1 is SQVTM, CDR2 ANQGSEA. The CDR3 DNA reads TGCAGCGTTGAAGGAGGGGGACGTGGGGACACTGAAGCTTTCTTT. Its protein is CSVEGGGRGDTEAFF.

The chain employs TRBV7-2 and TRBJ2-5; TRBD2 aligns across 11 bases. Germline V gene data show CDR1 as SGHTA and CDR2 as FQGNSA. The V and J ends lost 4 bases and 5 bases, in that order; junction bases with no gene match: 6. This CDR3 region has 15 residues. CDR3 DNA sequence: TGTGCCAGCAGCTCAAGACTAGCGGGGAGGGAGACCCAGTACTTC. Translated: CASSSRLAGRETQYF.

V usage is TRBV3-1 (or the pseudogene TRBV3-2) and J usage is TRBJ2-1; no reliable D call. V lost 3 bases to trimming and J lost 7 bases, with 13 bases between them. This CDR3 is built from 14 residues. Germline V gene lookup returns CDR1 LGHDT and CDR2 YNNKEL (reference sequence). CDR3 DNA: TGTGCCAGCAGCCATCCACGGTCCCCAAATGAGCAGTTCTTC. It is translated as CASSHPRSPNEQFF.

The J gene is TRBJ1-2, the V gene TRBV2; D remains ambiguous. V lost 7 bases to trimming and J lost 4 bases, with 13 bases between them. Per the germline V gene, CDR1 is SNHLY and CDR2 is FYNNEI. The CDR3 spans 13 residues. The CDR3 coding sequence is TGTGCCAGCAATTCAGAAGTCGTCTATGGCTACACCTTC. Its translation: CASNSEVVYGYTF.